Below are 10 T cell receptor delta chains sequenced from a single sample in a study of γδ T cells in repeated Plasmodium falciparum infection (dated by TCRdb to about 2021). For bulk TCR repertoire analysis, Vgamma9/Vdelta2+ and Vdelta2-negative gammadelta T cell populations were isolated by flow sorting from peripheral blood mononuclear cells. Libraries were built with multiplex PCR. Sequencing was performed on an Illumina MiSeq. For TCRdb, the public reads were processed anew by CATT, and duplicate DNA sequences were folded into one row. This sample lists around 49,000 delta-chain clones; 1.9% were detected once. 24% of the sample is taken by the ten largest. The specimen sequenced was gamma-delta T cells from blood. The receptors were sampled from a pool of human donors (malaria-infected and uninfected, not separated).

Details on this clone: TCRdb shows a much larger clone's protein in place of this DNA's translation, and the two differ at residue 8, likely through a read error; the protein shown is translated from the DNA. The J gene is TRDJ1, the V gene TRDV2; D is unclear. In the absence of a J gene in TCRdb, the DNA was matched to germline to assign it here. This CDR3 comprises 16 residues. The ends were cut back, 3 bases at V and 9 bases at J, with 25 bases in the middle. Per the germline V gene, CDR1 is GEAIGNYY and CDR2 is EKD. Here the CDR3 DNA reads TGTGCCTGTGACGCCCGCGCCGCAGTGGGCTGGAGGGAACTCATCTTT. Encoded protein: CACDARAAVGWRELIF.

This clone was counted at least ten times. A read error likely explains why the TCRdb protein, taken from a much larger clone, differs from this DNA's translation at residue 12; the protein shown is translated from the DNA. The gene calls are TRDV3 and TRDJ1; 7 bases line up with TRDD3. The CDR3 has 14 residues. Germline V lookup: CDR1 TVYSNPD, CDR2 GDNSRS (reference sequence). The CDR3 coding sequence is TGTGCCTTTAAAGAGCCTGGGGGCTACGATAAACCCATCTTT. This codes for CAFKEPGGYDKPIF.

This clone was seen repeatedly, ten times or more. This DNA's translation and the protein TCRdb lists, from a much larger clone, do not match at residue 5, likely due to a read error; the protein shown is translated from the DNA. The J gene is TRDJ1, the V gene TRDV2; D is unresolved. Germline matching of the DNA provided the J gene here, since TCRdb leaves it blank. The germline CDR1 and CDR2 sequences are GEAIGNYY and EKD. The V end lost 4 bases, the J end lost 3 bases, and 8 bases lay between the germline ends. The CDR3 is 12 amino acids. The CDR3 region has the DNA TGTGCCTGTGAGGAATATCCCGATAAACTCATCTTT. Translated, it gives CACEEYPDKLIF.

As for this clone: One base separates it from a far larger clone, so it is likely a read error. The same CDR3 can be traced to other DNA sequences in this sample. The V gene is given as TRDV3, and no J gene call is available; the table names TRDD3, a call not compared with the DNA. There are 16 residues in the CDR3. Germline values: CDR1 TVYSNPD, CDR2 GDNSRS (reference sequence). DNA of the CDR3: TGTGCCTCCAATCGGGGGATACGCGTTAAGACCGATAAACTCATCTTC. This gives the protein CASNRGIRVKTDKLIF.

As to this clone: A read error likely explains this, since a far larger clone differs by one base. Other DNA sequences within the sample encode an identical CDR3. TRDV1 is the V gene, and the J gene was not called; the table's D call TRDD3 went unverified against the DNA. The CDR3 totals 23 residues. CDR1 and CDR2 from the germline V gene are TSWWSYY and QGS. Here the CDR3 reads CALGEPPYAFLRWGGDHTDKLIF. The CDR3 DNA follows: TGTGCTCTTGGGGAACCACCCTACGCCTTCCTACGCTGGGGGGGTGACCACACCGATAAACTTATCTTT.

Remarks on this clone: The protein recorded in TCRdb matches a much larger clone and deviates from this DNA's translation at residue 10, suggesting a read error; the protein here is obtained by translating the DNA. This chain connects TRAV29/DV5 to TRDJ1; maybe TRDD3 (5 bases). The J gene was not available in TCRdb and was assigned here by matching the DNA to germline segments. V was trimmed by 0 bases and J by 0 bases, leaving 27 bases between them. Germline-derived CDR1 and CDR2 are NSMFDY and ISSIKDK. CDR3 length: 20 residues. The DNA of the CDR3 is TGTGCAGCAAGCGCCTTTTTGCCGGGGGCCCGAAGCCCGTACACCGATAAACTCATCTTT. Amino acids: CAASAFLPGARSPYTDKLIF.

This clone has a handful of counts. TCRdb shows a much larger clone's protein in place of this DNA's translation, and the two differ at residue 18, likely through a read error; the protein shown is translated from the DNA. The V gene is TRDV1, the J gene TRDJ1; 10 bases match TRDD3. TCRdb lists no J gene, so it was determined here by aligning the DNA to germline. The V and J ends lost 4 bases and 3 bases, in that order; junction bases with no gene match: 29. Germline V gene sequence: CDR1 TSWWSYY, CDR2 QGS. The CDR3 runs 23 residues. The CDR3 DNA sequence: TGTGCTCTTGGGGTTGACGTCTTCCTACCGGGGGGATACGCGGGCATCGGCCCCGATAAACTCATCTTT. Translating gives CALGVDVFLPGGYAGIGPDKLIF.

This clone has at least ten counts. TCRdb shows a much larger clone's protein in place of this DNA's translation, and the two differ at residue 19, likely through a read error; the protein shown is translated from the DNA. The J gene is TRDJ1, the V gene TRDV1, with 8 positions matching TRDD3. Germline-derived CDR1 and CDR2 are TSWWSYY and QGS. This CDR3 has 20 amino acids. The CDR3 DNA is TGTGCTCTTGGGGGGATTCTCCTCCCGGGATACGCCTCCTACACCGATAAACTCACCTTT. Translation gives CALGGILLPGYASYTDKLTF.

This clone was detected a few times. With a far larger clone one base away, a read error is the likely cause. This same CDR3 is encoded by further DNA sequences in the sample. The chain uses TRDV1 and TRDJ1; no clear D gene. Here the J gene came from matching the DNA to germline, since TCRdb omits it. The CDR3 is 20 amino acids. The V gene's germline CDR1 is TSWWSYY and CDR2 QGS. The CDR3 protein is CALGEGSLFGVPWYTDKLIF. The CDR3 DNA reads as TGTGCTCTTGGGGAAGGCTCCCTATTCGGCGTACCCTGGTACACCGACAAACTCATCTTT.

The table lists this clone with a few counts. The protein recorded in TCRdb matches a much larger clone and deviates from this DNA's translation at residue 8, suggesting a read error; the protein here is obtained by translating the DNA. V is TRDV1 and J is TRDJ1, with 12 bases that match TRDD3. TCRdb is silent on the J gene; assignment here came from matching the DNA to germline. The CDR3 runs 25 residues. Trimming removed 1 base from V and 2 bases from J; junction bases left unmatched: 29. From germline, CDR1 is TSWWSYY and CDR2 QGS. The CDR3 loop is CALGEQGSSQVLGDTISPWTDKLIF. CDR3 coding DNA: TGTGCTCTTGGGGAACAGGGCTCCTCACAAGTACTGGGGGATACCATATCGCCGTGGACCGATAAACTCATCTTT.